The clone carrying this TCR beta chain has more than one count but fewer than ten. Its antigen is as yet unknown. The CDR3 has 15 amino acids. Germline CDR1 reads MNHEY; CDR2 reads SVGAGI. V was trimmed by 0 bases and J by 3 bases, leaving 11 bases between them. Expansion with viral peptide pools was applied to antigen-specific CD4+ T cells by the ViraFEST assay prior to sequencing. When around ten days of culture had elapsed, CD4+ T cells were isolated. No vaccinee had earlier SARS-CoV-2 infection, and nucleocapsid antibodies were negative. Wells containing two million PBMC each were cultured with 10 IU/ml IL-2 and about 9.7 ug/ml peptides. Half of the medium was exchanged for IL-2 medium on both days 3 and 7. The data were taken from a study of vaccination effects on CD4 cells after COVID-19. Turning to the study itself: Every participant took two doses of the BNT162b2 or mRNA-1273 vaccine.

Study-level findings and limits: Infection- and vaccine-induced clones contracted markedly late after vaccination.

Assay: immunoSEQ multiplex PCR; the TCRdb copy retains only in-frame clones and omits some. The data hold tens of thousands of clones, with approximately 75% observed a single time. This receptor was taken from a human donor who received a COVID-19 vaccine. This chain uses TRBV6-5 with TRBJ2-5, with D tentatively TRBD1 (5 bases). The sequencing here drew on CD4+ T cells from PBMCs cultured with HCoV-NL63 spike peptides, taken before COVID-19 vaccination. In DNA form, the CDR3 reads TGTGCCAGCAGTTACTCGTGGACAATGAAAGAGACCCAGTACTTC. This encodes CASSYSWTMKETQYF.